The next 14 T cell receptor beta chains were all read from a single sample in a study of long-term antiretroviral therapy in people with HIV. Researchers ran immunoSEQ v3.0 at survey level. Using immunoSEQ multiplex PCR, the repertoire was profiled, and TCRdb retains in-frame clones only, with some absent. The sample carries about 35,000 clones, approximately 85% recorded once. Sequencing used unsorted PBMCs, obtained 2.2 years after starting antiretroviral therapy. These receptors originate from a man aged 18 to 35 with HIV.

This chain uses TRBV29-1 with TRBJ1-2; 9 bases are shared with TRBD1. The CDR3 runs 13 residues. CDR1 is SQVTM, CDR2 ANQGSEA, per germline. The junction had 8 bases not matched to a gene; V was cut back by 7 bases and J by 5 bases. The CDR3 region is CSAGTGTLYGYTF. The CDR3, as DNA: TGCAGCGCCGGGACAGGGACTTTGTATGGCTACACCTTC.

The chain recombines TRBV25-1 with TRBJ2-1; D unresolved. V lost 3 bases to trimming and J lost 8 bases, with 5 bases between them. CDR1 and CDR2 (germline): MGHDK, SYGVNS. The CDR3 runs 11 residues. CDR3 loop: CASSDGYEQFF. CDR3 DNA: TGTGCCAGCAGTGATGGCTATGAGCAGTTCTTC.

V usage is TRBV6-1 and J usage is TRBJ2-6; D is uncertain. The V end lost 8 bases, the J end lost 0 bases, and 11 bases lay between the germline ends. The CDR3 runs 15 residues. The V gene's germline CDR1 is MNHNS and CDR2 SASEGT. The CDR3 DNA is TGTGCCAGCTCTGAACGGGCCTCTGGGGCCAACGTCCTGACTTTC. Translated, it gives CASSERASGANVLTF.

The genes are TRBV5-1 and TRBJ1-2; TRBD1 is a possible D gene (5 bases). Deletions cut 0 bases from V and 9 bases from J, with 12 bases between. Germline V gene data show CDR1 as SGHRS and CDR2 as YFSETQ. The CDR3 has 13 residues. Here the CDR3 DNA reads TGCGCCAGCAGCTTGGGGGAGGGGTCGCGCTACACCTTC. Protein: CASSLGEGSRYTF.

The sample holds one count of this clone. The V and J genes are TRBV29-1 and TRBJ1-5; TRBD1 agrees at 7 bases. The V gene's germline CDR1 is SQVTM and CDR2 ANQGSEA. V dropped 5 bases and J dropped 6; count of bases not matched to a gene: 13. This CDR3 has 15 residues. The CDR3 protein is CSVRRQGSNGQPQHF. The CDR3 DNA sequence: TGCAGCGTTCGTCGACAGGGCAGTAACGGTCAGCCCCAGCATTTT.

The chain combines TRBV7-3 with TRBJ1-1, with D possibly being TRBD1 (5 bases). Germline loops: CDR1 SGHTA, CDR2 FQGTGA. With 4 bases removed from V and 4 bases from J, the gap between germline ends came to 16 bases. This CDR3 contains 15 residues. The CDR3 loop is CASSSMAGVRTEAFF. The CDR3 region has the DNA TGTGCCAGCAGCTCAATGGCGGGGGTCCGCACTGAAGCTTTCTTT.

The chain uses TRBV6-1 and TRBJ2-4; the match to TRBD1 covers 7 bases. The CDR3 is 15 residues long. Germline CDR1 and CDR2: MNHNS and SASEGT. V lost 6 bases and J lost 1; bases outside the gene matches: 6. The CDR3 sequence is CASSEQGVAKNIQYF. CDR3 sequence (DNA): TGTGCCAGCAGCGAGCAGGGGGTTGCCAAAAACATTCAGTACTTC.

The rearrangement joins TRBV7-9 to TRBJ1-1, with 8 bases fitting TRBD1. The CDR3 runs 16 residues. Germline values: CDR1 SEHNR, CDR2 FQNEAQ (reference sequence). Trimming cost V 3 bases and J 3 bases; bases outside gene matches: 9. CDR3 in DNA: TGTGCCAGCAGCTTGAGGGCAGGGGGCGCAGACACTGAAGCTTTCTTT. Residues: CASSLRAGGADTEAFF.

The V gene is TRBV7-2, the J gene TRBJ2-1; 9 bases are a match to TRBD2. The CDR3 has 15 amino acids. V shed 2 bases and J 7 bases; nucleotides not matched to a gene: 6. Per germline, CDR1 SGHTA and CDR2 FQGNSA. CDR3 protein: CASSLYPSGVNEQFF. CDR3 coding DNA: TGTGCCAGCAGCTTATATCCTAGCGGGGTAAATGAGCAGTTCTTC.

J is TRBJ2-2 and V is TRBV19, with TRBD2 matching 7 bases. CDR3 size: 15 residues. CDR1 is LNHDA and CDR2 is SQIVND in the germline V gene (reference sequence). V lost 6 bases to trimming and J lost 3 bases; unmatched junction nucleotides: 7. CDR3 amino acids: CASRPSAGDTGELFF. CDR3 DNA sequence: TGTGCCAGTAGGCCGTCTGCGGGGGACACCGGGGAGCTGTTTTTT.

V usage is TRBV5-1 and J usage is TRBJ2-7; 7 bases map to TRBD1. The germline gives CDR1 SGHRS, CDR2 YFSETQ. Losses at the gene ends were 2 bases for V and 5 bases for J; bases not matched to a gene: 7. The CDR3 consists of 14 residues. CDR3: CASSLNRGSDEQYF. The CDR3 DNA reads as TGCGCCAGCAGCTTAAACAGGGGAAGCGACGAGCAGTACTTC.

This rearrangement joins TRBV27 to TRBJ2-2, with unresolved D. CDR3 size: 16 residues. V was pared by 6 bases and J by 6 bases, with 20 bases between. Germline lookup yields CDR1 MNHEY and CDR2 SMNVEV (reference sequence). CDR3 sequence (DNA): TGTGCCAGCAGCCCCATTAGCCCTCCCAGGTCCGGGGAGCTGTTTTTT. This gives the protein CASSPISPPRSGELFF.

The rearrangement uses TRBV28 and TRBJ1-2; possible D gene TRBD1, 5 bases. CDR1 and CDR2 (germline): MDHEN, SYDVKM. CDR3 length: 14 amino acids. The V end was cut by 3 bases, the J end by 1 base, with 9 bases between. The CDR3 sequence is CASSFGAFNYGYTF. In DNA, the CDR3 is TGTGCCAGCAGTTTTGGGGCGTTTAACTATGGCTACACCTTC.

The V call is TRBV30, the J call TRBJ1-4, with 9 positions matching TRBD1. The CDR3 runs to 13 residues. The germline CDR1 and CDR2 sequences are GTSNPN and SVGIG (reference sequence). Unmatched junction bases numbered 4, after V lost 4 bases and J lost 7 bases. In nucleotides, the CDR3 is TGTGCCTGGAACACGGGACAGGGTGAAAAACTGTTTTTT. Protein sequence: CAWNTGQGEKLFF. Together with reference TRBV30 and TRBJ1-4, the CDR3 gives the full variable domain: SQTIHQWPATLVQPVGSPLSLECTVEGTSNPNLYWYRQAAGRGLQLLFYSVGIGQISSEVPQNLSASRPQDRQFILSSKKLLLSDSGFYLCAWNTGQGEKLFFGSGTQLSVL.